This TCR beta chain came from a study of blood T cells in healthy people across ages. For the second PCR, which ran for 7 to 11 cycles, a sample-barcoded 5' primer and a J-beta primer mix were used. TCRdb re-derived calls from the 5' RACE reads in MiXCR, one entry per CDR3 protein. The table includes almost 800,000 distinct CDR3 sequences, 55% to 70% detected once. The source is a man between 25 and 39 years old in good health. The specimen sequenced was blood.

CDR3 region: CASRDAAGGTDTQYF. As DNA, the CDR3 is TGTGCCAGCAGGGACGCTGCGGGAGGTACAGATACGCAGTATTTT. The J gene is TRBJ2-3, the V gene TRBV25-1, with 8 bases identical to TRBD2. Germline V gives CDR1 MGHDK, CDR2 SYGVNS. This CDR3 comprises 15 residues. Trimming removed 6 bases from V and 3 bases from J; junction bases left unmatched: 8.